Listed here is a single TCR beta chain. This record belongs to a study of blood T cell repertoires in COVID-19. The CDR3 is 16 amino acids. CDR1 and CDR2 (germline): SGHRS, YFSETQ. Trimming cost V 3 bases and J 11 bases; bases outside gene matches: 19. Here immunoSEQ multiplex PCR was the method, and the copy in TCRdb shows in-frame clones only, minus some. This table has some 66,000 clones, 76% appearing once. The sequencing input was peripheral blood. The chain recombines TRBV5-1 with TRBJ1-1, with 7 bases that match TRBD1. The sequence came from a woman of 80 years or more with acute or convalescent COVID-19. As DNA, the CDR3 is TGCGCCAGCAGCTCATACTGGGACCTCGGCCAGGGGGAGGCTTTCTTT. Protein sequence: CASSSYWDLGQGEAFF.